This T cell receptor (beta chain) derives from a study of blood T cell repertoires in COVID-19. On the study more broadly: PBMCs, B-cell-depleted T cells, or T cells were the source of the cDNA or gDNA that made up the material.

Data came from immunoSEQ multiplex PCR; TCRdb stores just in-frame clones and leaves some out. The repertoire consists of a few hundred thousand clones, with 88% occurring once and the leading ten covering approximately 6.6%. In germline, CDR1 is SGHTA, CDR2 FQGNSA. V was cut by 0 bases and J by 0 bases, with 9 bases left in between. This CDR3 contains 15 residues. The sample was peripheral blood. This TCR was sampled from a woman aged 25 to 39 who had recovered from COVID-19. The chain combines TRBV7-2 with TRBJ2-7; D unresolved. As DNA, the CDR3 is TGTGCCAGCAGCTTAGCAGGCCACTACTCCTACGAGCAGTACTTC. This translates into CASSLAGHYSYEQYF.